This T cell receptor (beta chain) is drawn from a study of regulatory T cells in long-lasting Graves disease. Germline V gene data show CDR1 as SGHTS and CDR2 as YDEGEE. This CDR3 region has 14 residues. V dropped 5 bases and J dropped 2 bases, with 13 bases sitting between them. Time point meaning: persistent/refractory GD, antithyroid drugs over 5 years with positive TRAb. The authors made the TCR library using RNA they extracted from PBMCs. HTBI primers from iRepertoire and Arm-PCR of CDR3 regions yielded the TCR beta libraries. MiXCR, run by TCRdb on the multiplex PCR reads, gives a single entry per CDR3 protein. The sample lists about 460,000 distinct CDR3 sequences, around a fifth seen once, with about an eighth in the top ten.

The V call is TRBV5-8, the J call TRBJ1-2; D uncertain. The sample was peripheral blood mononuclear cells (PBMCs), taken when the disease was refractory, from a patient treated with antithyroid drugs. This TCR came from a female donor with Graves disease. The CDR3 spells CASRALRGNYGYTF. The CDR3 DNA is TGTGCCAGCAGAGCTCTGCGGGGAAACTATGGCTACACCTTC. Filled out from reference TRBV5-8 and TRBJ1-2, the complete variable domain reads EAGVTQSPTHLIKTRGQQATLRCSPISGHTSVYWYQQALGLGLQFLLWYDEGEERNRGNFPPRFSGRQFPNYSSELNVNALELEDSALYLCASRALRGNYGYTFGSGTRLTVV.